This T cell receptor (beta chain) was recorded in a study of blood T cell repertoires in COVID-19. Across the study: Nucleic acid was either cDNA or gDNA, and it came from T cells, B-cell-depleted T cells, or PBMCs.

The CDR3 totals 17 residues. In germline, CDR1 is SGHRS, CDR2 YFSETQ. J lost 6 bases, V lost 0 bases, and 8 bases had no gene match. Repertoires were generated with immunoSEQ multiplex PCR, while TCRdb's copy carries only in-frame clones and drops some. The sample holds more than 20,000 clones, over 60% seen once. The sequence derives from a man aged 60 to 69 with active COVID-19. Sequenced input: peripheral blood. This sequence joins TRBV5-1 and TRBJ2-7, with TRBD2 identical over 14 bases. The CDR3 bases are TGCGCCAGCAGCTTGGGGGGGACTAGCGGGAGTCCGTCCGAGCAGTACTTC. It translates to CASSLGGTSGSPSEQYF.